This T cell receptor beta chain was sequenced during a study of regulatory T cells in long-lasting Graves disease (dated by TCRdb to about 2021). About the study as a whole: Newly diagnosed Graves' disease patients had taken antithyroid drugs for less than 3 months. This study used TCR sequencing and RNA sequencing of peripheral blood to compare persistent Graves' disease patients against newly diagnosed Graves' disease patients. The study took place in China and was registered as a clinical trial. A total of roughly 33 samples were covered by TCR sequencing, comprising around 13 persistent and 20 newly diagnosed Graves' disease patients.

The V end loses 5 bases and the J end loses 0 bases, and a stretch of 12 bases separates them. The CDR3 holds 15 amino acids from the cysteine to the phenylalanine. Kept here is only the CDR3 DNA, which spans 45 bases and is read in frame from base 1. Of note for this clonotype: Its antigen remains unidentified. No base-level quality is on record; no much larger clone is a single base apart.

Per the publication, the time point label means: newly diagnosed GD, antithyroid drugs for less than 3 months. For both TCR sequencing and RNA sequencing, RNA was extracted from PBMCs in TRIzol. Graves' disease was diagnosed according to American Thyroid Association guidelines. Patients were recruited from an endocrinology department in Xi'an, China. Each patient gave approximately 8.8 milliliters of peripheral blood, collected in an EDTA anticoagulant tube. Ficoll Paque Plus density gradient separation was used to isolate PBMCs, and no additional T cell sorting was done. An Agilent 2100 Bioanalyzer and agarose gel were used to check RNA quality, and a NanoDrop 2000 was used to measure RNA concentration. To prepare the library, multiplex PCR was applied. Sequencing was carried out with an Illumina HiSeq 4000. TCR beta libraries were built with iRepertoire HTBI primers and Arm-PCR amplification of CDR3 regions. Before sequencing, the PCR products went through gel purification. As for the authors' bioinformatics: Across samples, 60 to 70 TRBV and 13 to 15 TRBJ segments were identified and used for gene usage analysis of CDR3 amino acid clonotypes. COPE and FqMerger were used to merge filtered high-quality paired reads into contigs. Contigs were aligned with BLAST to IMGT TRBV, TRBD and TRBJ reference genes, and CDR3 was defined per IMGT. Highly expanded clones were defined as clonotypes with a frequency above 0.1%. Shannon entropy was used to measure repertoire diversity, and the Gini coefficient was used to measure V-J evenness. A clonotype was considered public if more than one individual shared it. TCRdb reanalyzed the raw reads on its own, using fastp at Q25 for trimming and MiXCR for clone calling, and kept in-frame beta chains. Each entry is one CDR3 protein sequence, shown with its most common DNA and genes. None of the V and J calls come from the authors' own analysis; TCRdb made them. The sample table holds around 500,000 distinct CDR3 sequences, of which 13% were seen once. Over 7.5% of the sample is held by the ten biggest clonotypes.

What the authors observed across the whole study: Preferential use of TRBV28, TRBJ1-2 and TRBJ2-5 was observed in persistent disease, whereas TRBV20-1 and TRBJ2-1 were favored in newly diagnosed disease. Compared with newly diagnosed patients, patients with persistent Graves' disease had lower TCR Shannon entropy and fewer highly expanded clones, which suggests clonal expansion. Patients with persistent disease shared more public clonotypes (around 2,700) than newly diagnosed patients did (more than 900). The study examined only peripheral blood because the primary lesion, thyroid tissue, could not be accessed. The authors noted that the small sample size was a limitation that may lower accuracy. Sequencing and analysis were restricted to the TCR beta chain.

These data also featured in a second study, about T cells in Graves' hyperthyroidism and ophthalmopathy. That second publication adds: A patient counted as having stable Graves' hyperthyroidism if no progression to ophthalmopathy occurred over 18 months of follow-up. Hyperthyroidism patients were newly diagnosed, had a disease duration of under 2 months, and were aged 18 to 65 years. Patients with uncontrolled infections, other autoimmune diseases, pregnancy or lactation were excluded. Diagnoses were established on the basis of clinical symptoms, serum thyroxine and TRAb, thyroid ultrasound, and orbital computed tomography. A first-round RT-PCR of the TCR CDR3 used the HTBI primer set with the Qiagen OneStep RT-PCR kit. Blood samples also contained most of the expanded thyroid clonotypes (frequency above 0.001), which suggests that blood repertoires may reflect thyroid immune responses. In cross-validation, a model built on a 13 V-J signature told ophthalmopathy apart from stable hyperthyroidism with 87.88% sensitivity and approximately 81% specificity, and in testing the same model reached 80%/75%. During validation, the model predicted progression to ophthalmopathy a median of approximately 6.5 months ahead of onset, with more than 55% sensitivity and 72% to 85% specificity. To identify TCR V-J signatures that set the groups apart, the researchers used a discovery cohort of 100 patients, made up of some 41 with Graves' ophthalmopathy and about 60 with stable Graves' hyperthyroidism. Prospective prediction of ophthalmopathy was tested in an independent validation cohort consisting of about 19 hyperthyroidism patients and around 17 patients who later progressed to ophthalmopathy. The 90 or so discovery patients were randomly split 7:3 into training and test sets. Thyroid tissue and blood T-cell repertoires from more than five Graves' hyperthyroidism patients were also compared in the study. After blood sampling, hyperthyroidism patients were treated with methimazole at a starting dose of 30 mg daily, and ophthalmopathy patients were treated with high-dose intravenous methylprednisolone. A second multiplex PCR round built the libraries, followed by size selection and purification. Paired-end sequencing of the libraries was performed with 100 bp reads on an Illumina HiSeq2000. SOAPnuke was used to process the raw data, throwing out any read that contained adapters or uncalled bases, had a mean Phred below 15, or lacked an exact constant-primer or identifier match. High-quality paired reads were merged with COPE v1.2.5, and unique nucleotide sequences were defined as clonotypes. MiTCR v1.1 was used to align the clonotypes against IMGT TRBV, TRBD and TRBJ reference segments. The analysis included only V-J combinations with a frequency above 0.0001, which together covered 99.2% of the repertoires. A TCS score was defined as the ratio between F50 (clonal expansion) and ExV (chaos), using BLOSUM62-based TCRdist between CDR3 peptides within each V-J. Welch's t-statistics and random forest reduced fewer than 550 V-J features to some 14, which were used in a naive Bayes classifier (R e1071). Sample size was not statistically predetermined, and blinding of investigators to group allocation was not performed. TCR Vbeta CDR3 sequencing of roughly 140 peripheral blood samples (roughly 41 ophthalmopathy, approximately 80 hyperthyroidism and around 17 progressor patients) is reported in the paper.

The chain couples TRBV12-3 or TRBV12-4 to TRBJ2-3, and the D gene may be TRBD1, 6 bases matching. The origin of this receptor is a man aged 25-45 years with Graves disease. Donor details come from another sample of the same person, matched by shared clones. The material sequenced was peripheral blood mononuclear cells (PBMCs), taken at new diagnosis, from a patient treated with antithyroid drugs. The bases read TGTGCCAGCAGTAACAGGGCGCCTAGCACAGATACGCAGTATTTT. Its protein is CASSNRAPSTDTQYF.